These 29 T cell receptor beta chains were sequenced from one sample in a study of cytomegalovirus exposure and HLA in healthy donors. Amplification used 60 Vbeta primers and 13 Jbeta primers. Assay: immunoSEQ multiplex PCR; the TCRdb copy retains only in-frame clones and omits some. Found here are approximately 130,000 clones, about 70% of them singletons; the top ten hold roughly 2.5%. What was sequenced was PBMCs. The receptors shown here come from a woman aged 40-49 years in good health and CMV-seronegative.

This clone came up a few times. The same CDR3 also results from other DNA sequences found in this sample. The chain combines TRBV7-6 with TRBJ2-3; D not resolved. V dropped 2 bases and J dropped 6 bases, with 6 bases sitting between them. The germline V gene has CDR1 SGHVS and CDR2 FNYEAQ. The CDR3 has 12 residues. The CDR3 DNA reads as TGTGCCAGCAGCTTATTAGAGGATACGCAGTATTTT. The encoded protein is CASSLLEDTQYF. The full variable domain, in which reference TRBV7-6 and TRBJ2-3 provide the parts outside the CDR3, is GAGVSQSPRYKVTKRGQDVALRCDPISGHVSLYWYRQALGQGPEFLTYFNYEAQQDKSGLPNDRFSAERPEGSISTLTIQRTEQRDSAMYRCASSLLEDTQYFGPGTRLTVL.

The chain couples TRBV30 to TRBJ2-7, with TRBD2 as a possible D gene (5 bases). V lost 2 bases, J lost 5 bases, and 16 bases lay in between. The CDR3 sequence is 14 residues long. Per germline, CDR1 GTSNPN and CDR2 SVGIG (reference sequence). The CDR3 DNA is TGTGCCTGGAGTCCCGGGCCGGGAACCCACGAGCAGTACTTC. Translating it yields CAWSPGPGTHEQYF.

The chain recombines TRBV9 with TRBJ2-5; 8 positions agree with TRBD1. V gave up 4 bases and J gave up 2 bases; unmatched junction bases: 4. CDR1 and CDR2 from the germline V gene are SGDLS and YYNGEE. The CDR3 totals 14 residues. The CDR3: CASSIDRGQETQYF. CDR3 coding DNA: TGTGCCAGCAGCATCGACAGGGGACAAGAGACCCAGTACTTC.

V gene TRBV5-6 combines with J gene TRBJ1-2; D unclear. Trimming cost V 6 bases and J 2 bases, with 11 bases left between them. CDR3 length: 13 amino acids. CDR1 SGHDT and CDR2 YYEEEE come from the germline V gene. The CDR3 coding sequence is TGTGCCAGCACCCGGGGAAACAACTATGGCTACACCTTC. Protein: CASTRGNNYGYTF.

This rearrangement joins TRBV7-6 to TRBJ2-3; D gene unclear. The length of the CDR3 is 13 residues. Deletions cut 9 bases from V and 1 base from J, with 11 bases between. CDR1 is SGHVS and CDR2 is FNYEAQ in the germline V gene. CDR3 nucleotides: TGTGCCAGTTCTGAGCTGGGCACAGATACGCAGTATTTT. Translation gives CASSELGTDTQYF.

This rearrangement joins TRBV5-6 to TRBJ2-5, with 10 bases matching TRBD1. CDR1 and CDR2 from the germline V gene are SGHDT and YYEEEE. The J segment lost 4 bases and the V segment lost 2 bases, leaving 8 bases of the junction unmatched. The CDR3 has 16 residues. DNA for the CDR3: TGTGCCAGCAGCTTTAGCCGGACAGGGGGTTTAGAGACCCAGTACTTC. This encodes CASSFSRTGGLETQYF.

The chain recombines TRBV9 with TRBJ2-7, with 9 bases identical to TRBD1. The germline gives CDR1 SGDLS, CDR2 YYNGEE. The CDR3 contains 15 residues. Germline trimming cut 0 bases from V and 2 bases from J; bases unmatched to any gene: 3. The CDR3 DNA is TGTGCCAGCAGCGTAGGACAGGGGGTTCCCTACGAGCAGTACTTC. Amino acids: CASSVGQGVPYEQYF.

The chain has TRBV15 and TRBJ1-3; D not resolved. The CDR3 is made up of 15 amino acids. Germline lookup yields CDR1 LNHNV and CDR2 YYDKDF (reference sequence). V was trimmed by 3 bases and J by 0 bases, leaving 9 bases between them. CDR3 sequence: CATSRRGNSGNTIYF. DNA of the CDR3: TGTGCCACCAGCAGGCGGGGAAACTCTGGAAACACCATATATTTT.

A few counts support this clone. CDR3 coding DNA: TGCGCCAGCAGCTTGGAGCTTAGAGAGACCCAGTACTTC. As protein: CASSLELRETQYF. This sequence joins TRBV5-1 and TRBJ2-5, with D unclear. The germline V gene encodes CDR1 SGHRS and CDR2 YFSETQ. The V end was cut by 0 bases, the J end by 4 bases, with 7 bases between. The CDR3 runs to 13 residues.

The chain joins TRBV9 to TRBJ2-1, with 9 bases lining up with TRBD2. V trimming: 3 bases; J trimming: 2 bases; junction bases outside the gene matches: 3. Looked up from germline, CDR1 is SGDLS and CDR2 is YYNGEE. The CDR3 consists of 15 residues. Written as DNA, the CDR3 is TGTGCCAGCAGCGGTAGCGGGGGCCCCTACAATGAGCAGTTCTTC. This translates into CASSGSGGPYNEQFF.

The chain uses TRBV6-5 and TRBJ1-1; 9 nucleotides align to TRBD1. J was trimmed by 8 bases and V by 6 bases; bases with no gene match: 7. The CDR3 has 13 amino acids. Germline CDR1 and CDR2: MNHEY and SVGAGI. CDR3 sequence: CASRTTGGAEAFF. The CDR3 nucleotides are TGTGCCAGCAGAACTACAGGGGGCGCCGAAGCTTTCTTT.

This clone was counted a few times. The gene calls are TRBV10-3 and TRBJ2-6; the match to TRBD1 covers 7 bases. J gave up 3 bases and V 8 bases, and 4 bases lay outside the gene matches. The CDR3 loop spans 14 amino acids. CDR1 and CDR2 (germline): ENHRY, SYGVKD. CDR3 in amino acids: CAIETGDGANVLTF. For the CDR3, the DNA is TGTGCCATCGAAACAGGGGATGGGGCCAACGTCCTGACTTTC.

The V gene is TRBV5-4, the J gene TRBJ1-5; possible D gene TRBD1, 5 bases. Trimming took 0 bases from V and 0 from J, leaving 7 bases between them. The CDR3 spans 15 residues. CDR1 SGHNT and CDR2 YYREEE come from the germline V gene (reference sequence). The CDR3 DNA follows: TGTGCCAGCAGCTTGGGTGGACATAGCAATCAGCCCCAGCATTTT. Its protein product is CASSLGGHSNQPQHF. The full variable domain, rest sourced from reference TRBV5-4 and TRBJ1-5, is ETGVTQSPTHLIKTRGQQVTLRCSSQSGHNTVSWYQQALGQGPQFIFQYYREEENGRGNFPPRFSGLQFPNYSSELNVNALELDDSALYLCASSLGGHSNQPQHFGDGTRLSIL.

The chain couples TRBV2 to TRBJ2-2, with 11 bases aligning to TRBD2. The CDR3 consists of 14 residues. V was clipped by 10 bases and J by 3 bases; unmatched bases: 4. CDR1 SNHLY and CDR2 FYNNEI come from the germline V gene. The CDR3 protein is CATRGLADTGELFF. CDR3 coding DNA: TGTGCCACTAGGGGACTAGCGGACACCGGGGAGCTGTTTTTT.

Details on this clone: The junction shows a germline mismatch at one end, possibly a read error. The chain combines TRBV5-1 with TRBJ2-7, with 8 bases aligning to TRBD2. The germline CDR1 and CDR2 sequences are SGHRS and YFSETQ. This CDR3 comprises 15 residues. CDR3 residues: CASSSGGLRSHEQYF. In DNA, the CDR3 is TGCGCCAGCAGCTCGGGGGGGTTACGCTCCCACGAGCAGTACTTC.

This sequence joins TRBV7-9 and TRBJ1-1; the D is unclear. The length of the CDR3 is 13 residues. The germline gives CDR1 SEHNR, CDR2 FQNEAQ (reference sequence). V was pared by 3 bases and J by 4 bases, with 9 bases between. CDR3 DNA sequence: TGTGCCAGCAGCTTCGGACTAGTCACTGAAGCTTTCTTT. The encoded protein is CASSFGLVTEAFF.

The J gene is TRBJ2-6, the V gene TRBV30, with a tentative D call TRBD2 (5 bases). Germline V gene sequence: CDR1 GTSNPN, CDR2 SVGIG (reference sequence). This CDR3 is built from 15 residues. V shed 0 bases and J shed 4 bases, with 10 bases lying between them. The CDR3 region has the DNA TGTGCCTGGAGTGTAGGGCGGGCCGGGGCCAACGTCCTGACTTTC. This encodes CAWSVGRAGANVLTF.

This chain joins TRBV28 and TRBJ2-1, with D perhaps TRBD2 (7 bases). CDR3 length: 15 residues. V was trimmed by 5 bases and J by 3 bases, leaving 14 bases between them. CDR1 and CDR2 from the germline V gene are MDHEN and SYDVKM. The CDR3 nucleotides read TGTGCCAGCAGTGGGGGGGCGGGTGGCTACAATGAGCAGTTCTTC. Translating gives CASSGGAGGYNEQFF.

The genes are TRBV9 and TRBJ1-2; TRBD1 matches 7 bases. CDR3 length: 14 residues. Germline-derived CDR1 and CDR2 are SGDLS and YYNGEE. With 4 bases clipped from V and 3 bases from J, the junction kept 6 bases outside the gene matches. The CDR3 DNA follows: TGTGCCAGCAGCCCTACAGGGGATCACTATGGCTACACCTTC. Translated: CASSPTGDHYGYTF. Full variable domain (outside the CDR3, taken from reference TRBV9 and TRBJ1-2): DSGVTQTPKHLITATGQRVTLRCSPRSGDLSVYWYQQSLDQGLQFLIQYYNGEERAKGNILERFSAQQFPDLHSELNLSSLELGDSALYFCASSPTGDHYGYTFGSGTRLTVV.

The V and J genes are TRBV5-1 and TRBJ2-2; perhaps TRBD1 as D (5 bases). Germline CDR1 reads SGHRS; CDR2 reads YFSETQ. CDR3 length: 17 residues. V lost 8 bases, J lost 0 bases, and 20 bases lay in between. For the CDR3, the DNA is TGCGCCAGTTTAAATGGGCAGGGCGCGTCGAACACCGGGGAGCTGTTTTTT. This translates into CASLNGQGASNTGELFF.

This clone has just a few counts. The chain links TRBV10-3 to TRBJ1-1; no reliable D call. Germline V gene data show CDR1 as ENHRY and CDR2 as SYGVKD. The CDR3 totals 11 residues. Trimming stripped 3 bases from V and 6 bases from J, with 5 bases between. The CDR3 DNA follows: TGTGCCATCAGTGATACAGCTGAAGCTTTCTTT. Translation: CAISDTAEAFF.

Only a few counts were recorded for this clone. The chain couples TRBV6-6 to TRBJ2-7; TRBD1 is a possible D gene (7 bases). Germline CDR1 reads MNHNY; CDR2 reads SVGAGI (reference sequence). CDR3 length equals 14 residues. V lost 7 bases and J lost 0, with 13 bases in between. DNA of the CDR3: TGTGCCAGCACGAACAGGGGAGGCTCCTACGAGCAGTACTTC. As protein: CASTNRGGSYEQYF.

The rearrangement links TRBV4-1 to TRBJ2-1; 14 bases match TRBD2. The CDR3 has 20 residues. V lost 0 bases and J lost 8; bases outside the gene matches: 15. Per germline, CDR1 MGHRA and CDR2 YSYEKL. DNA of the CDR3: TGCGCCAGCAGCCAAGAGGAAGGACTAGCGGGGGGTTACCTTTTGGATGAGCAGTTCTTC. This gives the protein CASSQEEGLAGGYLLDEQFF.

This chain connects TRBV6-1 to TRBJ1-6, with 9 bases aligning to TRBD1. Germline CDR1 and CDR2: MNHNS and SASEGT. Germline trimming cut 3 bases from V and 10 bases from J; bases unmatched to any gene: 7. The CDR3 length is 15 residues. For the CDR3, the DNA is TGTGCCAGCAGTGACCAGGACAGGGGACGGTCACCCCTCCACTTT. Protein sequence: CASSDQDRGRSPLHF.

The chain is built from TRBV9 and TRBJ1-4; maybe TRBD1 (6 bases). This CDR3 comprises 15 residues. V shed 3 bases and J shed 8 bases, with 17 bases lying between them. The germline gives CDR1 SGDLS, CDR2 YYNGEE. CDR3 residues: CASSARGGSGEKLFF. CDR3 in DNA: TGTGCCAGCAGCGCCAGGGGCGGGAGTGGAGAAAAACTGTTTTTT.

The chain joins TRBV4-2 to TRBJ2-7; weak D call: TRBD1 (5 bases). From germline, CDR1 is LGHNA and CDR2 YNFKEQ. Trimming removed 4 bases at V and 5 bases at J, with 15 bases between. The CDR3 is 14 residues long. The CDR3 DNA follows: TGTGCCAGCAGCCCCGACCGTACCAGGGACGAGCAGTACTTC. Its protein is CASSPDRTRDEQYF.

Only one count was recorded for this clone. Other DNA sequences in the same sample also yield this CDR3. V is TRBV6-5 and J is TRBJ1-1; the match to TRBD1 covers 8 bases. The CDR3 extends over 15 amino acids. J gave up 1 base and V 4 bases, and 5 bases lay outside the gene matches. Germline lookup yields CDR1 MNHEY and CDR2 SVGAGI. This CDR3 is CASSSYRGGNTEAFF. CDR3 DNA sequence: TGTGCCAGCAGTTCTTACAGGGGGGGGAACACTGAAGCTTTCTTT.

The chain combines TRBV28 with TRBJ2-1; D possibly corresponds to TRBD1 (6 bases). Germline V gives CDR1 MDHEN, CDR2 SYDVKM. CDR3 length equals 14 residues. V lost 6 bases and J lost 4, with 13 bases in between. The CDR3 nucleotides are TGTGCCAGCAGAGGTGGGGGCGCTTACAATGAGCAGTTCTTC. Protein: CASRGGGAYNEQFF. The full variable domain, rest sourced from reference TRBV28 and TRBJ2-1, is DVKVTQSSRYLVKRTGEKVFLECVQDMDHENMFWYRQDPGLGLRLIYFSYDVKMKEKGDIPEGYSVSREKKERFSLILESASTNQTSMYLCASRGGGAYNEQFFGPGTRLTVL.

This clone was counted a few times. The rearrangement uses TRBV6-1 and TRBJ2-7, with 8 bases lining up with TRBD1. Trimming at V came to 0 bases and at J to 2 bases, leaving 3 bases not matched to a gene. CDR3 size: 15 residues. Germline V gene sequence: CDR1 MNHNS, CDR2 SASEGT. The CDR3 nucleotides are TGTGCCAGCAGTGAAGCGCACAGGGGGGCCTACGAGCAGTACTTC. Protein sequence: CASSEAHRGAYEQYF.